Listed below are T cell receptor beta chains from one sample, sequenced in a study of MAIT cells during Salmonella Paratyphi A infection. TCRdb used MiXCR to reprocess the 5' RACE reads, holding one entry per CDR3 protein. The table lists about 940 distinct CDR3 sequences, under 30% of them singletons, with roughly 60% in the top ten. The specimen was MAIT cells from blood, collected at the first sampling point of the challenge study. These TCRs come from a person aged 18 to 69 who was deliberately infected with Salmonella Paratyphi A in a paratyphoid fever challenge study. CDR3s include the opening cysteine and the closing phenylalanine or tryptophan. Each record gives: clone size, V gene, J gene, D gene, CDR3 length, CDR3 protein, CDR3 DNA. A D gene is named only where the DNA matches it firmly. A row's size may be missing; if present it is once, few, many or a size class.

>-|TRBV20-1|TRBJ2-7|TRBD1|14
CSAWGQGNGYEQYF
TGCAGTGCTTGGGGACAGGGGAATGGCTACGAGCAGTACTTC
>-|TRBV6-4|TRBJ1-5|-|14
CASSDSAENQPQHF
TGTGCCAGCAGTGACTCGGCAGAAAATCAGCCCCAGCATTTT
>-|TRBV4-2|TRBJ2-1|-|17
CVSSQDIEWAAYNEQFF
TGTGTCAGCAGCCAAGATATCGAGTGGGCGGCTTACAATGAGCAGTTCTTC
>few|TRBV27|TRBJ1-6|TRBD1|13
CASGTATNSPLHF
TGTGCCAGCGGGACAGCCACTAATTCACCCCTCCACTTT
>medium-sized|TRBV20-1|TRBJ1-6|-|16
CSARDSLQEHNSPLHF
TGCAGTGCTAGAGATTCTCTACAAGAGCATAATTCACCCCTCCACTTT
>few|TRBV6-1|TRBJ2-5|-|13
CASSRSAEETQYF
TGTGCCAGCAGTCGGTCAGCAGAAGAGACCCAGTACTTC
>few|TRBV20-1|TRBJ2-1|TRBD2|15
CSARRLAGDYNEQFF
TGCAGTGCTAGAAGACTAGCGGGAGACTACAATGAGCAGTTCTTC
>-|TRBV20-1|TRBJ1-1|-|14
CSASFEGMNTEAFF
TGCAGTGCTAGCTTTGAGGGAATGAACACTGAAGCTTTCTTT
>-|TRBV18|TRBJ1-3|-|15
CASSPQPGTGNTIYF
TGTGCCAGCTCACCACAGCCAGGGACTGGAAACACCATATATTTT
>few|TRBV15|TRBJ2-5|-|14
CATSRLGLQETQYF
TGTGCCACCAGCAGGTTGGGACTTCAAGAGACCCAGTACTTC
>few|TRBV4-3|TRBJ2-6|-|16
CASSQLLEDGANVLTF
TGCGCCAGCAGCCAGCTTCTGGAGGATGGGGCCAACGTCCTGACTTTC
>medium-sized|TRBV20-1|TRBJ2-5|TRBD2|16
CSARPLAGDSRETQYF
TGCAGTGCTCGCCCACTAGCGGGGGATTCCCGGGAGACCCAGTACTTC
>-|TRBV6-4|TRBJ2-1|TRBD2|15
CASSDSAGGYNEQFF
TGTGCCAGCAGTGACTCAGCGGGGGGGTACAATGAGCAGTTCTTC
>few|TRBV20-1|TRBJ2-1|-|12
CSARTAYNEQFF
TGCAGTGCTAGAACAGCTTACAATGAGCAGTTCTTC
>-|TRBV4-1|TRBJ1-1|-|14
CASSQVDRNTEAFF
TGCGCCAGCAGCCAAGTGGACAGGAACACTGAAGCTTTCTTT
>medium-sized|TRBV20-1|TRBJ2-7|-|15
CSAGESGGGPYEQYF
TGCAGTGCTGGCGAGAGTGGTGGCGGACCCTACGAGCAGTACTTC
>few|TRBV6-2/TRBV6-3|TRBJ2-1|-|13
CASAKQEYNEQFF
TGTGCCAGCGCAAAGCAGGAGTACAATGAGCAGTTCTTC
>few|TRBV6-4|TRBJ2-3|-|13
CASSVTGTDTQYF
TGTGCCAGCAGTGTCACAGGCACAGATACGCAGTATTTT